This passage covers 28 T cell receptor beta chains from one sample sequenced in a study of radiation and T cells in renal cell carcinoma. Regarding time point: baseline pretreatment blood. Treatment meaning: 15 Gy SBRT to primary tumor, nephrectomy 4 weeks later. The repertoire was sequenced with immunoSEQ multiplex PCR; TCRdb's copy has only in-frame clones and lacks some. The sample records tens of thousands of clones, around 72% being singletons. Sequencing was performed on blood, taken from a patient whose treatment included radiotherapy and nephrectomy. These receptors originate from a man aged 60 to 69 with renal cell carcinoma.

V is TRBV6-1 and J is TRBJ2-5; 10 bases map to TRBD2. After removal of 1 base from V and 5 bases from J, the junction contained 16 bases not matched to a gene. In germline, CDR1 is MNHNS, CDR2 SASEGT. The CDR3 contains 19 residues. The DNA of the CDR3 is TGTGCCAGCAGTGAAGGCAACCTGAAGATGCTAGCGGGAGTGGAGACCCAGTACTTC. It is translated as CASSEGNLKMLAGVETQYF.

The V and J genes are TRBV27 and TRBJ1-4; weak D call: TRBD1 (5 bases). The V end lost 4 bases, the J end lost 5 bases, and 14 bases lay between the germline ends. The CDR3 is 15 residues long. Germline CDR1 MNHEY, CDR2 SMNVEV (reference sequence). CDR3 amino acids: CASSSSGDPNEKLFF. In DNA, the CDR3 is TGTGCCAGCAGTTCCTCGGGGGACCCGAATGAAAAACTGTTTTTT.

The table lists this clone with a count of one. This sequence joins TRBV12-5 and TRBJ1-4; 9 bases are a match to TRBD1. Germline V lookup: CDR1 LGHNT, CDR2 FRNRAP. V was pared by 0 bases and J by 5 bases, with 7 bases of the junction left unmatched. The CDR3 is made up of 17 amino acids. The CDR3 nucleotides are TGTGCTAGTGGTTTGGTCTCCGGGACAGGGAGGAATGAAAAACTGTTTTTT. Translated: CASGLVSGTGRNEKLFF.

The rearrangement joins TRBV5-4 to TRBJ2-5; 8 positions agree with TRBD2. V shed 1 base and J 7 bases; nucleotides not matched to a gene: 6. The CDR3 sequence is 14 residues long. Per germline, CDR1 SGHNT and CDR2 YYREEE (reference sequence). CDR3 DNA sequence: TGTGCCAGCAGCTTGTGGTACGGGGGGGGGACCCAGTACTTC. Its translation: CASSLWYGGGTQYF.

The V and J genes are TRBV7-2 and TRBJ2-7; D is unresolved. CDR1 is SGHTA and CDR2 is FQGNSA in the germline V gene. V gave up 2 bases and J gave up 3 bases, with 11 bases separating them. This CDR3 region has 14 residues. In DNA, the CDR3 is TGTGCCAGCAGCTTAAGGACCTCGGACTACGAGCAGTACTTC. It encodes CASSLRTSDYEQYF.

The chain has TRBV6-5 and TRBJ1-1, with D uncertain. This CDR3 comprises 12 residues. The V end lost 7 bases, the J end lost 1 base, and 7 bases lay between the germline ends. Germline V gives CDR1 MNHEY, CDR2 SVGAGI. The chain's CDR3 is CASTGKNTEAFF. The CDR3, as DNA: TGTGCCAGCACGGGGAAGAACACTGAAGCTTTCTTT.

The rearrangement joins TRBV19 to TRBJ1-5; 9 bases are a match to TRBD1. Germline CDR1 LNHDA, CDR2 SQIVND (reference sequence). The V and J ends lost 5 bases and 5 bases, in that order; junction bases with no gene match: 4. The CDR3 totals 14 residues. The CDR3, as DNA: TGTGCCAGTAGTTTCACAGGGGGCTATCAGCCCCAGCATTTT. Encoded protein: CASSFTGGYQPQHF.

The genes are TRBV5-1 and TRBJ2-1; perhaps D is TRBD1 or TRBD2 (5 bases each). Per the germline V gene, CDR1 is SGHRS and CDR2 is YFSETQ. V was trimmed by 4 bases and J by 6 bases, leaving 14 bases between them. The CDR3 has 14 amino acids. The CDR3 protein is CASSPSMGVNEQFF. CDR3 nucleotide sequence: TGCGCCAGCAGCCCCTCGATGGGGGTCAATGAGCAGTTCTTC.

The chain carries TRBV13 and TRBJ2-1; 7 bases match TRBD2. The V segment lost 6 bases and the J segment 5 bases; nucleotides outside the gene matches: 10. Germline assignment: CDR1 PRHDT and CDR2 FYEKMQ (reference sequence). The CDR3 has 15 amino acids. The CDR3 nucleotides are TGTGCCAGCAGTCAGCCGGGACTAAAAAACAATGAGCAGTTCTTC. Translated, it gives CASSQPGLKNNEQFF. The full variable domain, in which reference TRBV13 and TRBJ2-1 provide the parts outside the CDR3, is AAGVIQSPRHLIKEKRETATLKCYPIPRHDTVYWYQQGPGQDPQFLISFYEKMQSDKGSIPDRFSAQQFSDYHSELNMSSLELGDSALYFCASSQPGLKNNEQFFGPGTRLTVL.

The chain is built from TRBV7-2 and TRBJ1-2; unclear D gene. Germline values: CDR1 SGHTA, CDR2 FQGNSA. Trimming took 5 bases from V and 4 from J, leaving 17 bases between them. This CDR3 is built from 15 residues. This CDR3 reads CASSQLSVFSYGYTF. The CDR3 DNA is TGTGCCAGCAGCCAACTTTCGGTGTTTAGCTATGGCTACACCTTC.

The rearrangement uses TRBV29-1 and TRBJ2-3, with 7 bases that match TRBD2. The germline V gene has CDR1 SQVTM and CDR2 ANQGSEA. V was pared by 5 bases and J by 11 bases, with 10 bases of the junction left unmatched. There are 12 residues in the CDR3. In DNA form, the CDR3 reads TGCAGCGTTCTCAGCGGGGACCGGGGGCAGTATTTT. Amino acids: CSVLSGDRGQYF.

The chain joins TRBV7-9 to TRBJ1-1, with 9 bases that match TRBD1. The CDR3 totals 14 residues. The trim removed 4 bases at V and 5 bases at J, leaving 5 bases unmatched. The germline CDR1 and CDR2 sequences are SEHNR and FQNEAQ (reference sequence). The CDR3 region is CASSSTGGRTEAFF. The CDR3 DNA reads TGTGCCAGCAGCTCGACAGGGGGGAGAACTGAAGCTTTCTTT.

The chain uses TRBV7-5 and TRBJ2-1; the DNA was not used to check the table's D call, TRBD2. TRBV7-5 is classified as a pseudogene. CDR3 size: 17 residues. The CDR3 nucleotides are TGTGTCAGAAGCTCAAGCCAGACGGGAGTAATAACCAATGAGCAGTTCTTC. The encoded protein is CVRSSSQTGVITNEQFF.

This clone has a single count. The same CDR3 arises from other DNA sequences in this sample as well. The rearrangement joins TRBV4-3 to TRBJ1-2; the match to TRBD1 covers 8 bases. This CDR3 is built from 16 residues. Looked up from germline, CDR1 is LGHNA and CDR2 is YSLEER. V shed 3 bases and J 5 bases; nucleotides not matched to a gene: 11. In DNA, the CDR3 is TGCGCCAGCAGCCAGCTGGACGCCGGGACAGGTTATGGCTACACCTTC. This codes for CASSQLDAGTGYGYTF.

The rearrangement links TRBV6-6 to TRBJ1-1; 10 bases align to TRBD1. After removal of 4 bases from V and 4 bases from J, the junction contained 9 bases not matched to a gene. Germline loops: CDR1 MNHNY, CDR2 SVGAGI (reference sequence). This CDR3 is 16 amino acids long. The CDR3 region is CASSSTGGYRSTEAFF. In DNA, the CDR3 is TGTGCCAGCAGTTCGACAGGGGGCTATAGGAGCACTGAAGCTTTCTTT.

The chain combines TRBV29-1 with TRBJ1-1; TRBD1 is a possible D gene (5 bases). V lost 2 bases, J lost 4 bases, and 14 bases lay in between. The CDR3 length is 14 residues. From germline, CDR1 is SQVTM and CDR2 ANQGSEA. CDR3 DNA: TGCAGCGTTGAACTGAGCCAGGGAGGCACTGAAGCTTTCTTT. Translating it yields CSVELSQGGTEAFF.

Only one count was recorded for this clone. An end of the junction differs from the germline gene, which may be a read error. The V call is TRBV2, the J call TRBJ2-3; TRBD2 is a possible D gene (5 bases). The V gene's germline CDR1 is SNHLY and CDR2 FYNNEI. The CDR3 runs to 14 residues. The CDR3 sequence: CASSERPSKDTQYF. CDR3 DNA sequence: TGTGCCAGCAGTGAAAGGCCTAGCAAAGATACGCAGTATTTT.

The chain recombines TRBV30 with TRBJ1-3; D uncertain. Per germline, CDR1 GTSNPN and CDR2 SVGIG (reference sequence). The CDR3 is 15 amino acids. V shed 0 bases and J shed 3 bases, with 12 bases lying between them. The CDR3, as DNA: TGTGCCTGGAGTGTACTAGGACTCTTTGGAAACACCATATATTTT. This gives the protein CAWSVLGLFGNTIYF. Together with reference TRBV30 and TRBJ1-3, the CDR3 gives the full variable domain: SQTIHQWPATLVQPVGSPLSLECTVEGTSNPNLYWYRQAAGRGLQLLFYSVGIGQISSEVPQNLSASRPQDRQFILSSKKLLLSDSGFYLCAWSVLGLFGNTIYFGEGSWLTVV.

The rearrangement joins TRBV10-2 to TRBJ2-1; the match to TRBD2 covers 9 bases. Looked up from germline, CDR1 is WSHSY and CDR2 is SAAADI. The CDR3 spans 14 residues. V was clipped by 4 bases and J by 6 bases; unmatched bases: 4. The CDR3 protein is CASSGLAAGNEQFF. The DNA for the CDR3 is TGCGCCAGCAGTGGACTAGCGGCAGGCAATGAGCAGTTCTTC.

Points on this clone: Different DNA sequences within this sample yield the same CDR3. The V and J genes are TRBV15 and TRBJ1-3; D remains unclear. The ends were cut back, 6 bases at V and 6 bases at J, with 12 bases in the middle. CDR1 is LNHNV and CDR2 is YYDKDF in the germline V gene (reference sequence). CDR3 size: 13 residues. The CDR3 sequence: CATSHGWENTIYF. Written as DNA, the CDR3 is TGTGCCACCAGTCATGGGTGGGAAAACACCATATATTTT.

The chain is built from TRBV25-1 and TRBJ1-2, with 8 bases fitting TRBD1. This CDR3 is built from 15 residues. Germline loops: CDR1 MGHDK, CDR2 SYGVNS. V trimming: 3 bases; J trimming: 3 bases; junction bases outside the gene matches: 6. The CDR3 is CASSDQDRAYYGYTF. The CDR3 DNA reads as TGTGCCAGCAGTGACCAGGACAGGGCATACTATGGCTACACCTTC.

CDR3 loop: CASRDPGTSFYEQYF. As DNA, the CDR3 is TGTGCCAGCAGGGACCCGGGGACTAGCTTCTACGAGCAGTACTTC. The rearrangement joins TRBV2 to TRBJ2-7, with 9 bases matching TRBD2. The V gene's germline CDR1 is SNHLY and CDR2 FYNNEI. V was clipped by 6 bases and J by 3 bases; unmatched bases: 9. The CDR3 is made up of 15 amino acids. The full variable domain, its missing parts supplied by reference TRBV2 and TRBJ2-7, is EPEVTQTPSHQVTQMGQEVILRCVPISNHLYFYWYRQILGQKVEFLVSFYNNEISEKSEIFDDQFSVERPDGSNFTLKIRSTKLEDSAMYFCASRDPGTSFYEQYFGPGTRLTVT.

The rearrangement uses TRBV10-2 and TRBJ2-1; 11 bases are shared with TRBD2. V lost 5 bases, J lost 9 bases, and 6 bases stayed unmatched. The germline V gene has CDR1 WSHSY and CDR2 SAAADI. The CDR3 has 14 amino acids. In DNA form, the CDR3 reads TGCGCCAGCAGTATTAGCGGGAGGGCCCTTGAGCAGTTCTTC. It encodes CASSISGRALEQFF.

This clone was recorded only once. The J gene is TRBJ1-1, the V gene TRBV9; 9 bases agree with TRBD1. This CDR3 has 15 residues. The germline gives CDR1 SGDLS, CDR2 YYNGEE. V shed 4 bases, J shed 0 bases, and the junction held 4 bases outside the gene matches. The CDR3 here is CASSPGQGMNTEAFF. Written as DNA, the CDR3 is TGTGCCAGCAGCCCTGGACAGGGGATGAACACTGAAGCTTTCTTT.

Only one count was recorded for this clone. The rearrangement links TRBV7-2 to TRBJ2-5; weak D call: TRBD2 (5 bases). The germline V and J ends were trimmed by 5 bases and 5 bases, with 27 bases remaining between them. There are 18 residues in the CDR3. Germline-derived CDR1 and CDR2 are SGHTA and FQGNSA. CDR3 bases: TGTGCCAGCAGCCTAAGCGGCTGGAATGCCGGACCCGGTGAGACCCAGTACTTC. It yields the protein CASSLSGWNAGPGETQYF.

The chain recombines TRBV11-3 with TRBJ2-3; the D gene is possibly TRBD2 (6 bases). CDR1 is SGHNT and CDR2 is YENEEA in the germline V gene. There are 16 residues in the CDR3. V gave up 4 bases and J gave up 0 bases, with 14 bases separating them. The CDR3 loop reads CASSWGLQISTDTQYF. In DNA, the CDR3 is TGTGCCAGCAGCTGGGGACTTCAGATTAGCACAGATACGCAGTATTTT.

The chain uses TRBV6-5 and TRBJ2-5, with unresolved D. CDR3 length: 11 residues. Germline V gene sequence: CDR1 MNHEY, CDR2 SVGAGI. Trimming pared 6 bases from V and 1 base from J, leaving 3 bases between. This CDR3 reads CASRIQETQYF. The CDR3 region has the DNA TGTGCCAGCAGGATCCAAGAGACCCAGTACTTC.

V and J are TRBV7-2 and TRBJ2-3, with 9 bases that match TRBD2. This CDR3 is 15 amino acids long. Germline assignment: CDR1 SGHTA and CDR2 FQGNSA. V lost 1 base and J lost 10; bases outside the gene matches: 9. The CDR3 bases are TGTGCCAGCAGCTTAGTAGCGGGGGCCCAAGACTCGCAGTATTTT. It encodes CASSLVAGAQDSQYF.